Listed here is a single T cell receptor beta chain. This entry comes from a study of lymphopenia after photon versus proton radiotherapy. The assay was immunoSEQ multiplex PCR, and TCRdb's table has in-frame clones only and misses some. The data contain 25,000 to 30,000 clones, 81% of them singletons. V was shortened by 4 bases and J by 3 bases, with 12 bases between the two germline ends. The V gene's germline CDR1 is MNHEY and CDR2 SVGAGI. This CDR3 is 14 amino acids long. This TCR was sampled from a man aged 50-59 years with gastric cancer. Here the sequenced sample was peripheral blood, taken from a patient treated with photon-based radiotherapy. The gene calls are TRBV6-5 and TRBJ1-1; tentatively, D is TRBD1 (5 bases). CDR3 loop: CASSSQGTYTEAFF. The CDR3 DNA reads TGTGCCAGCAGTTCGCAGGGAACGTACACTGAAGCTTTCTTT.